This T cell receptor (beta chain) appears in the sequencing data of a study of Ad26.COV2.S vaccination and SARS-CoV-2 variants. Study-level background: Into the muscle, Ad26.COV2.S was dosed once or twice, 56 days apart. General study findings and limits: Substantial breadth was reported for post-vaccination spike-specific CD8+ and CD4+ T cells.

Treatment defined: approximately 18 received Ad26.COV2.S at low or high dose, single or two shots; 5 received placebo; per-sample allocation not given. It was on day 63 after the first vaccine or placebo injection that samples were taken. Sequencing used immunoSEQ multiplex PCR; TCRdb keeps in-frame clones, though not all of them. The repertoire has 300,000 to 500,000 clones, 75% to 90% of them found once; the top ten carry more than 3%. CDR1 MNHEY and CDR2 SVGEGT come from the germline V gene. The CDR3 is 12 amino acids. Trimming stripped 6 bases from V and 6 bases from J, with 11 bases between. This clone was counted only a few times. Its antigen is as yet unknown.

The sequence was collected from a person between 18 and 65 years old who received the Ad26.COV2.S COVID-19 vaccine or a placebo. The sample was peripheral blood, taken in a trial of Ad26.COV2.S vaccine versus placebo. The chain carries TRBV6-2 or TRBV6-3 and TRBJ1-1, with D uncertain. Written as DNA, the CDR3 is TGTGCCAGCAGCCACTCCTTTGCTGAAGCTTTCTTT. It is translated as CASSHSFAEAFF.